This TCR beta chain comes out of a study of human T cells and chemical hapten exposure. Looking at the study overall: Upper inner arm skin measuring about 2 cm by about 2 cm received 2% DPC for sensitization.

This clonotype appeared a few times. Trimming took off 8 bases at V and 6 bases at J, with 17 bases between the two ends. This CDR3 is 12 amino acids long. Germline V lookup: CDR1 GTSNPN, CDR2 SVGIG (reference sequence). Time point defined: patch test 1, 2 weeks after DPC sensitization. Treatment: therapeutic diphenylcyclopropenone sensitization with weekly scalp DPC. Prior to each patch test being applied, blood was drawn. TCRdb redid the calling of the RACE reads with MiXCR, one entry per CDR3 protein. The sample lists 100,000 or so distinct CDR3 sequences, approximately 11% occurring once. The V and J genes are TRBV30 and TRBJ2-7; D is unresolved. The source is a woman aged 40 to 55 with alopecia areata. Some clones in this sample may be carry-over from other donors' samples. The sample was whole blood, taken in connection with sensitization to the hapten diphenylcyclopropenone (DPC). The chain's CDR3 is CAGLGQPGEQYF. In nucleotides, the CDR3 is TGTGCCGGGTTAGGGCAACCTGGCGAGCAGTACTTC.